These 26 T cell receptor beta chains share one sample of origin, sequenced in a study of blood T cell repertoires in COVID-19. TCRdb's table, derived via immunoSEQ multiplex PCR, lists solely in-frame clones and lacks some. Seen here are 250,000 to 350,000 clones, about 81% observed once, and the top ten hold about 1.5%. Sequenced sample: peripheral blood. These receptors originate from a human donor with COVID-19, enrolled during active disease. The donor label of this sample is uncertain.

This chain joins TRBV30 and TRBJ1-1; 8 positions match TRBD1. Losses at the gene ends were 1 base for V and 4 bases for J; bases not matched to a gene: 11. The CDR3 spans 16 residues. Germline V gene sequence: CDR1 GTSNPN, CDR2 SVGIG (reference sequence). DNA for the CDR3: TGTGCCTGGAGTGAACTGTTTGGACAGGGAGCCACTGAAGCTTTCTTT. Its protein product is CAWSELFGQGATEAFF.

The chain links TRBV5-1 to TRBJ2-7, with a weak D call TRBD2 (5 bases). Germline CDR1 is SGHRS and CDR2 is YFSETQ. Trimming took off 4 bases at V and 0 bases at J, with 11 bases between the two ends. The CDR3 has 14 residues. The CDR3 region is CASSVLANSYEQYF. CDR3 coding DNA: TGCGCCAGCAGCGTGTTAGCGAACTCCTACGAGCAGTACTTC.

This sequence joins TRBV9 and TRBJ1-1, with 7 bases identical to TRBD1. Germline V CDR1 and CDR2: SGDLS, YYNGEE. The CDR3 spans 16 residues. The trim removed 2 bases at V and 3 bases at J, leaving 10 bases unmatched. The DNA of the CDR3 is TGTGCCAGCAGCGTCCTGAGCACAGGGGAGTACACTGAAGCTTTCTTT. It specifies CASSVLSTGEYTEAFF. The full variable domain, rest sourced from reference TRBV9 and TRBJ1-1, is DSGVTQTPKHLITATGQRVTLRCSPRSGDLSVYWYQQSLDQGLQFLIQYYNGEERAKGNILERFSAQQFPDLHSELNLSSLELGDSALYFCASSVLSTGEYTEAFFGQGTRLTVV.

The V gene is TRBV9, the J gene TRBJ2-1; 9 bases are a match to TRBD2. The V segment lost 0 bases and the J segment 10 bases; nucleotides outside the gene matches: 11. This CDR3 comprises 16 residues. CDR1 is SGDLS, CDR2 YYNGEE, per germline. The CDR3 DNA sequence: TGTGCCAGCAGCGTAGGGGCTAGCGGGGCGGACAGGGAGCAGTTCTTC. Translating it yields CASSVGASGADREQFF. The whole variable domain, filled in from reference TRBV9 and TRBJ2-1, reads DSGVTQTPKHLITATGQRVTLRCSPRSGDLSVYWYQQSLDQGLQFLIQYYNGEERAKGNILERFSAQQFPDLHSELNLSSLELGDSALYFCASSVGASGADREQFFGPGTRLTVL.

The genes are TRBV19 and TRBJ1-1; D is unresolved. The germline V gene has CDR1 LNHDA and CDR2 SQIVND (reference sequence). Trimming took off 0 bases at V and 2 bases at J, with 13 bases between the two ends. The CDR3 is made up of 16 amino acids. CDR3 DNA sequence: TGTGCCAGTAGTATAGAGGGGAGGCTTCACAACACTGAAGCTTTCTTT. Translation gives CASSIEGRLHNTEAFF.

V is TRBV6-1 and J is TRBJ2-2, with a tentative D call TRBD1 (6 bases). Germline V gene lookup returns CDR1 MNHNS and CDR2 SASEGT. This CDR3 region has 16 residues. Trimming cost V 4 bases and J 6 bases, with 18 bases left between them. For the CDR3, the DNA is TGTGCCAGCAGTGGACAGGCCAGGTATCGGGCCGGGGAGCTGTTTTTT. The encoded protein is CASSGQARYRAGELFF.

This chain connects TRBV12-3 or TRBV12-4 to TRBJ1-3; weak D call: TRBD1 (5 bases). The CDR3 runs 13 residues. V lost 5 bases to trimming and J lost 1 base, with 6 bases between them. The CDR3 spells CASSRGSGNTIYF. The CDR3 DNA is TGTGCCAGCAGTCGGGGGTCTGGAAACACCATATATTTT.

CDR3 in amino acids: CASSHRTAQETQYF. In DNA form, the CDR3 reads TGTGCCAGCAGCCATCGGACAGCACAAGAGACCCAGTACTTC. V usage is TRBV27 and J usage is TRBJ2-5, with D possibly matching TRBD1 (6 bases). There are 14 residues in the CDR3. Trimming took off 6 bases at V and 2 bases at J, with 13 bases between the two ends. Germline assignment: CDR1 MNHEY and CDR2 SMNVEV (reference sequence).

CDR3: CAISEGEDEQFF. CDR3 bases: TGTGCCATCAGTGAAGGTGAGGATGAGCAGTTCTTC. This chain uses TRBV10-3 with TRBJ2-1; D ambiguous. V lost 3 bases, J lost 8 bases, and 8 bases lay in between. Germline lookup yields CDR1 ENHRY and CDR2 SYGVKD. The CDR3 consists of 12 residues.

The CDR3 region is CASSTRPGQAHYEQYF. The CDR3 bases are TGTGCCAGCAGCACTCGACCGGGACAGGCCCACTACGAGCAGTACTTC. This rearrangement joins TRBV7-2 to TRBJ2-7; TRBD1 aligns across 8 bases. This CDR3 spans 16 amino acids. V lost 5 bases to trimming and J lost 3 bases; unmatched junction nucleotides: 12. CDR1 is SGHTA, CDR2 FQGNSA, per germline.

CDR3 region: CASSLYAGQGASSGYTF. CDR3 sequence (DNA): TGTGCCAGCAGTTTATACGCAGGACAGGGCGCATCAAGTGGCTACACCTTC. V usage is TRBV27 and J usage is TRBJ1-2; the match to TRBD1 covers 8 bases. After removal of 1 base from V and 7 bases from J, the junction contained 14 bases not matched to a gene. Germline CDR1 is MNHEY and CDR2 is SMNVEV (reference sequence). This CDR3 has 17 amino acids.

This clone appeared a few times. The chain carries TRBV6-5 and TRBJ1-3, with D perhaps TRBD1 (6 bases). Trimming left V 7 bases short and J 0 bases short, with 10 bases between. Germline lookup yields CDR1 MNHEY and CDR2 SVGAGI. CDR3 length: 14 amino acids. The CDR3 loop is CASKQGRSGNTIYF. Written as DNA, the CDR3 is TGTGCCAGCAAACAGGGCCGCTCTGGAAACACCATATATTTT.

This CDR3 reads CASSVGGTRDEKLFF. The CDR3 DNA reads as TGTGCCAGCAGCGTAGGGGGGACACGGGATGAAAAACTGTTTTTT. The rearrangement links TRBV9 to TRBJ1-4, with a weak D call TRBD1 (6 bases). Trimming cost V 0 bases and J 6 bases, with 12 bases left between them. Germline CDR1 SGDLS, CDR2 YYNGEE. This CDR3 contains 15 residues.

The rearrangement joins TRBV3-1 (or the pseudogene TRBV3-2) to TRBJ1-2, with TRBD1 matching over 7 bases. The CDR3 is made up of 15 amino acids. The germline V gene has CDR1 LGHDT and CDR2 YNNKEL (reference sequence). V shed 5 bases and J 2 bases; nucleotides not matched to a gene: 8. CDR3 loop: CASSVASGQNYGYTF. DNA for the CDR3: TGTGCCAGCAGCGTTGCTTCGGGACAGAACTATGGCTACACCTTC.

The V and J genes are TRBV7-8 and TRBJ2-1; D possibly corresponds to TRBD2 (7 bases). There are 15 residues in the CDR3. In germline, CDR1 is SGHVS, CDR2 FQNEAQ. With 5 bases removed from V and 7 bases from J, the gap between germline ends came to 18 bases. The CDR3 here is CASSPVGGTSNEQFF. The CDR3 DNA sequence: TGTGCCAGCAGCCCAGTCGGGGGGACAAGTAATGAGCAGTTCTTC.

The CDR3 protein is CASSGQINRVTDGYTF. Here the CDR3 DNA reads TGTGCCAGCAGCGGTCAGATCAACAGGGTAACGGATGGCTACACCTTC. The V and J genes are TRBV9 and TRBJ1-2, with D tentatively TRBD1 (6 bases). Germline V gives CDR1 SGDLS, CDR2 YYNGEE. This CDR3 has 16 amino acids. V was cut by 3 bases and J by 6 bases, with 21 bases left in between.

This rearrangement joins TRBV28 to TRBJ1-6; the D gene is possibly TRBD1 (6 bases). This CDR3 has 14 residues. V lost 7 bases to trimming and J lost 4 bases, with 11 bases between them. Germline V CDR1 and CDR2: MDHEN, SYDVKM. CDR3 sequence (DNA): TGTGCCAGCACCCCACAGGGTTATAATTCACCCCTCCACTTT. Translated: CASTPQGYNSPLHF.

The CDR3 coding sequence is TGTGCCAGCAGTTACGGCGGCGGCCGGGGTGAGCAGTTCTTC. Its protein is CASSYGGGRGEQFF. The chain joins TRBV6-2 or TRBV6-3 to TRBJ2-1; the D gene is possibly TRBD2 (5 bases). Trimming cost V 2 bases and J 9 bases, with 14 bases left between them. The CDR3 covers 14 residues. Germline assignment: CDR1 MNHEY and CDR2 SVGEGT.

In nucleotides, the CDR3 is TGTGCCAGCAGTTATGGACAGATTAACTCCTACGAGCAGTACTTC. It translates to CASSYGQINSYEQYF. This sequence joins TRBV6-6 and TRBJ2-7, with a tentative D call TRBD1 (6 bases). CDR3 length: 15 amino acids. Germline V lookup: CDR1 MNHNY, CDR2 SVGAGI (reference sequence). V lost 3 bases and J 0 bases, leaving 12 bases between the germline ends.

J is TRBJ1-5 and V is TRBV27, with a weak D call TRBD1 (5 bases). CDR3 length: 17 residues. Germline V lookup: CDR1 MNHEY, CDR2 SMNVEV (reference sequence). Between the trimmed V and J ends, which lost 7 bases and 4 bases, there was a span of 23 bases. This chain's CDR3 is CASIPRGGGRTNQPQHF. The CDR3, as DNA: TGTGCCAGCATCCCGAGGGGCGGGGGGAGGACTAATCAGCCCCAGCATTTT.

This clone has a count of ten or more. J is TRBJ1-6 and V is TRBV20-1; D gene uncertain. Germline loops: CDR1 DFQATT, CDR2 SNEGSKA (reference sequence). The CDR3 sequence is 13 residues long. The V end was cut by 3 bases, the J end by 7 bases, with 10 bases between. CDR3 in amino acids: CSASSPGNSPLHF. CDR3 DNA sequence: TGCAGTGCTAGTAGCCCAGGAAATTCACCCCTCCACTTT.

The chain links TRBV5-4 to TRBJ2-3; TRBD2 aligns across 7 bases. Germline trimming cut 1 base from V and 1 base from J; bases unmatched to any gene: 3. The CDR3 runs to 15 residues. Germline V CDR1 and CDR2: SGHNT, YYREEE (reference sequence). CDR3 in DNA: TGTGCCAGCAGCTTGCGCACTAGCGGCACAGATACGCAGTATTTT. Amino acids: CASSLRTSGTDTQYF.

The gene calls are TRBV5-6 and TRBJ1-6; D might be TRBD1 (5 bases). Germline V gene sequence: CDR1 SGHDT, CDR2 YYEEEE. The length of the CDR3 is 19 residues. Trimming left V 1 base short and J 0 bases short, with 17 bases between. The CDR3 nucleotides read TGTGCCAGCAGCTTGAACTGGGGCACCCAGACCTCCTATAATTCACCCCTCCACTTT. Translated: CASSLNWGTQTSYNSPLHF. Filled out from reference TRBV5-6 and TRBJ1-6, the complete variable domain reads DAGVTQSPTHLIKTRGQQVTLRCSPKSGHDTVSWYQQALGQGPQFIFQYYEEEERQRGNFPDRFSGHQFPNYSSELNVNALLLGDSALYLCASSLNWGTQTSYNSPLHFGNGTRLTVT.

V usage is TRBV11-2 and J usage is TRBJ1-1; D might be TRBD1 (5 bases). The CDR3 is 14 amino acids. Deletions cut 2 bases from V and 1 base from J, with 8 bases between. Germline-derived CDR1 and CDR2 are SGHAT and FQNNGV. CDR3 region: CASSLRGPNTEAFF. The CDR3 bases are TGTGCCAGCAGCTTAAGGGGTCCGAACACTGAAGCTTTCTTT.

This chain uses TRBV6-5 with TRBJ1-6; D is unclear. V was cut by 8 bases and J by 7 bases, with 9 bases left in between. The CDR3 has 12 amino acids. Germline V gene sequence: CDR1 MNHEY, CDR2 SVGAGI. The CDR3 spells CASGRLNSPLHF. CDR3 nucleotide sequence: TGTGCCAGCGGCCGCCTGAATTCACCCCTCCACTTT.

This clone was seen a handful of times. The V and J genes are TRBV7-2 and TRBJ2-3; 8 positions match TRBD1. J gave up 2 bases and V 4 bases, and 2 bases lay outside the gene matches. The germline CDR1 and CDR2 sequences are SGHTA and FQGNSA. This CDR3 is built from 14 residues. DNA for the CDR3: TGTGCCAGCAGCTGGGACAGGACCACAGATACGCAGTATTTT. Its translation is CASSWDRTTDTQYF.